The rows below give T cell receptor beta chains drawn from one sample of a study of blood T cell repertoires in COVID-19. TCRdb's table, derived via immunoSEQ multiplex PCR, lists solely in-frame clones and lacks some. The repertoire holds a few hundred thousand clones, with 65% to 90% as singletons. Sequencing input: peripheral blood. The receptors come from a human donor in a cohort sampled during active COVID-19. Each CDR3 is given with its conserved first and last residue. The D gene is left open where the match is weak. Clone size, where shown, is once, few, many, or a class for clones that have expanded.

D: .
size: .
V: TRBV5-1
J: TRBJ1-2
DNA: TGCGCCAGCAGCTTGGGCCAGAGAGGAGGCTACACCTTC
CDR3: CASSLGQRGGYTF

D: .
size: .
V: TRBV29-1
J: TRBJ1-2
DNA: TGCAGCGTCGCCGAGGGGAGGGGCTCGACCTATGGCTACACCTTC
CDR3: CSVAEGRGSTYGYTF

D: .
size: .
V: TRBV5-6
J: TRBJ2-2
DNA: TGTGCCAGCAGCTTTTTAGGCAGGGGGAACACCGGGGAGCTGTTTTTT
CDR3: CASSFLGRGNTGELFF

D: TRBD1
size: .
V: TRBV7-2
J: TRBJ2-4
DNA: TGTGCCAGCAGCCCAAGGGGACAGGACCTAGCCAAAAACATTCAGTACTTC
CDR3: CASSPRGQDLAKNIQYF

D: TRBD1
size: .
V: TRBV11-2
J: TRBJ1-1
DNA: TGTGCCAGCAGGGGGGCAGGGGGTGCTTTCTTT
CDR3: CASRGAGGAFF

D: .
size: .
V: TRBV13
J: TRBJ2-3
DNA: TGTGCCAGCAGCTTCAGACAGGGAGGAAGCACAGATACGCAGTATTTT
CDR3: CASSFRQGGSTDTQYF

D: .
size: .
V: TRBV5-1
J: TRBJ2-2
DNA: TGCGCCAGCAGCTCTAACCCAGGGGCTCCCGGGGAGCTGTTTTTT
CDR3: CASSSNPGAPGELFF

D: TRBD1
size: .
V: TRBV5-1
J: TRBJ1-6
DNA: TGCGCCAGCAGACCAGACAGGGGGGCTTCACCCCTCCACTTT
CDR3: CASRPDRGASPLHF

D: TRBD2
size: .
V: TRBV28
J: TRBJ2-4
DNA: TGTGCCAGCCGTACGATAGCGGGGCAGTACGACAAAAACATTCAGTACTTC
CDR3: CASRTIAGQYDKNIQYF

D: .
size: .
V: TRBV6-5
J: TRBJ2-7
DNA: TGTGCCAGCAGTTCCGGTGGCGAGCAGTACTTC
CDR3: CASSSGGEQYF

D: .
size: .
V: TRBV30
J: TRBJ1-5
DNA: TGTGCCTGGAGTGTAGGGGCAGGGGTTGTCGGTCAGCCCCAGCATTTT
CDR3: CAWSVGAGVVGQPQHF

D: .
size: few
V: TRBV10-3
J: TRBJ1-1
DNA: TGTGCCATCAGTGGGGAGTTATTCATGAACACTGAAGCTTTCTTT
CDR3: CAISGELFMNTEAFF

D: .
size: few
V: TRBV6-5
J: TRBJ1-2
DNA: TGTGCCAGCACTTCCACAGGGCATGGCTACACCTTC
CDR3: CASTSTGHGYTF

D: .
size: .
V: TRBV5-4
J: TRBJ1-1
DNA: TGTGCCAGCAGCTTGGGGGACACAGGAGCTTTCTTT
CDR3: CASSLGDTGAFF

D: TRBD1
size: .
V: TRBV9
J: TRBJ1-6
DNA: TGTGCCAGCAGTCGACAGGGGGACTCCTATAATTCACCCCTCCACTTT
CDR3: CASSRQGDSYNSPLHF

D: .
size: .
V: TRBV7-9
J: TRBJ2-5
DNA: TGTGCCAGCAGCTTTGAAGCGTCCGAGACCCAGTACTTC
CDR3: CASSFEASETQYF

D: TRBD1
size: few
V: TRBV12-5
J: TRBJ2-7
DNA: TGTGCTACCTTACCGGGGACAGGGGTCCCCTACGAGCAGTACTTC
CDR3: CATLPGTGVPYEQYF

D: .
size: few
V: TRBV5-1
J: TRBJ1-2
DNA: TGCGCCAGCAGCCGATCCAGTCTTAACTATGGCTACACCTTC
CDR3: CASSRSSLNYGYTF

D: .
size: .
V: TRBV28
J: TRBJ1-6
DNA: TGTGCCACCGCGTGGTCGGGAGGAAATTCACCCCTCCACTTT
CDR3: CATAWSGGNSPLHF

D: .
size: few
V: TRBV2
J: TRBJ1-1
DNA: TGTGCCAGCAATGACCCAGGAGGAGCTTTCTTT
CDR3: CASNDPGGAFF

D: .
size: .
V: TRBV10-2
J: TRBJ2-1
DNA: TGCGCCAGCAGGATTAGGACGGGGTCCTACAATGAGCAGTTCTTC
CDR3: CASRIRTGSYNEQFF

D: .
size: .
V: TRBV29-1
J: TRBJ2-1
DNA: TGCAGCGTTGAAGGCAGGGCCCGGTACAATGAGCAGTTCTTC
CDR3: CSVEGRARYNEQFF

D: TRBD1
size: .
V: TRBV6-5
J: TRBJ2-7
DNA: TGTGCCAGCAGGTGGGACAGAGACTACGAGCAGTACTTC
CDR3: CASRWDRDYEQYF

D: .
size: .
V: TRBV6-1
J: TRBJ2-3
DNA: TGTGCCAGCAGTGAAGCGGTGACTAGTTCTGCAGATACGCAGTATTTT
CDR3: CASSEAVTSSADTQYF

D: .
size: .
V: TRBV6-1
J: TRBJ1-2
DNA: TGTGCCAGCAGTGAAATTGCGCGCGGCTACACCTTC
CDR3: CASSEIARGYTF

D: .
size: few
V: TRBV7-9
J: TRBJ1-4
DNA: TGTGCCAGCAGCTTTGTCCCTCAGACTAATGAAAAACTGTTTTTT
CDR3: CASSFVPQTNEKLFF

D: TRBD2
size: .
V: TRBV10-3
J: TRBJ2-3
DNA: TGTGCCATCAGACGGACTAGCGCCACAGATACGCAGTATTTT
CDR3: CAIRRTSATDTQYF

D: TRBD1
size: .
V: TRBV2
J: TRBJ1-4
DNA: TGTGCCAGCAGTTGGGACAGGGCAGGGGTAAATGAAAAACTGTTTTTT
CDR3: CASSWDRAGVNEKLFF

D: .
size: .
V: TRBV6-5
J: TRBJ1-5
DNA: TGTGCCAGCGGGGTGCGGGGGGACAATCAGCCCCAGCATTTT
CDR3: CASGVRGDNQPQHF

D: TRBD1
size: .
V: TRBV10-1
J: TRBJ2-2
DNA: TGCGCCAGCAGTGAGTACCGGGATACCGGGACAGGGGACACCGGGGAGCTGTTTTTT
CDR3: CASSEYRDTGTGDTGELFF

D: .
size: few
V: TRBV11-2
J: TRBJ1-1
DNA: TGTGCCAGCAGCTTAGATATTGACACTGAAGCTTTCTTT
CDR3: CASSLDIDTEAFF

D: TRBD1
size: .
V: TRBV27
J: TRBJ1-4
DNA: TGTGCCAGCAGTTCCGGGGCGGGACAGGGTGGAGAAAAACTGTTTTTT
CDR3: CASSSGAGQGGEKLFF

D: .
size: .
V: TRBV9
J: TRBJ2-1
DNA: TGTGCCAGCAGCGCCCCCCGGCCCTCAAGACGGGTTGAGCAGTTCTTC
CDR3: CASSAPRPSRRVEQFF

D: .
size: .
V: TRBV6-5
J: TRBJ2-7
DNA: TGTGCCAGCTCAACAAACGGGGTTTCCTACGAGCAGTACTTC
CDR3: CASSTNGVSYEQYF

D: .
size: .
V: TRBV6-5
J: TRBJ1-5
DNA: TGTGCCAGCAGTTATCAGCAGGGATCCCAGCATTTT
CDR3: CASSYQQGSQHF

D: .
size: .
V: TRBV19
J: TRBJ1-4
DNA: TGTGCCAGTAAATTACTACTCGATCCGGGTGAAAAACTGTTTTTT
CDR3: CASKLLLDPGEKLFF

D: .
size: many
V: TRBV6-5
J: TRBJ1-1
DNA: TGTGCCAGCAGTTCCCTCGGGGAGAATTTAGCTTTCTTT
CDR3: CASSSLGENLAFF

D: .
size: .
V: TRBV15
J: TRBJ2-4
DNA: TGTGCCACCAGCTCTAGCCCCGTAGACATTCAGTACTTC
CDR3: CATSSSPVDIQYF

D: .
size: .
V: TRBV5-1
J: TRBJ1-1
DNA: TGCGCCAGCAGCTTGGCAACGGGGACTGAAGCTTTCTTT
CDR3: CASSLATGTEAFF

D: .
size: few
V: TRBV19
J: TRBJ1-3
DNA: TGTGCCAGTAGTATTTACGGACAGTGGATTGACGGAAACACCATATATTTT
CDR3: CASSIYGQWIDGNTIYF

D: .
size: few
V: TRBV2
J: TRBJ2-7
DNA: TGTGCCAGCAGTAACCCGGGCCTTGGGACTCTGATCTACGAGCAGTACTTC
CDR3: CASSNPGLGTLIYEQYF

D: .
size: .
V: TRBV18
J: TRBJ2-3
DNA: TGTGCCAGCTCACCACAAGCCACAGATACGCAGTATTTT
CDR3: CASSPQATDTQYF

D: .
size: few
V: TRBV5-1
J: TRBJ2-2
DNA: TGCGCCAGCAGCTTGGGAGACTTCCAGGGCTACACCGGGGAGCTGTTTTTT
CDR3: CASSLGDFQGYTGELFF

D: .
size: .
V: TRBV5-1
J: TRBJ1-1
DNA: TGCGCCAGCACCAATTACAGCCCGAACACTGAAGCTTTCTTT
CDR3: CASTNYSPNTEAFF

D: .
size: few
V: TRBV2
J: TRBJ1-5
DNA: TGTGCCAGCAGTGCCAGCCAAAGCGAGCCCCAGCATTTT
CDR3: CASSASQSEPQHF

D: .
size: .
V: TRBV5-1
J: TRBJ2-6
DNA: TGCGCCAGCAGCTTGGGAGTCATCTTATCTGGGGCCAACGTCCTGACTTTC
CDR3: CASSLGVILSGANVLTF

D: .
size: .
V: TRBV9
J: TRBJ1-4
DNA: TGTGCCAGCAGCGTACAGTCTAATGAAAAACTGTTTTTT
CDR3: CASSVQSNEKLFF

D: .
size: .
V: TRBV9
J: TRBJ2-6
DNA: TGTGCCAGCAGTTACAGGGCCTCTGGGGCCAACGTCCTGACTTTC
CDR3: CASSYRASGANVLTF

D: .
size: .
V: TRBV29-1
J: TRBJ2-1
DNA: TGCAGCGTTGACCGGGGGAACTACAATGAGCAGTTCTTC
CDR3: CSVDRGNYNEQFF

D: .
size: .
V: TRBV7-8
J: TRBJ1-1
DNA: TGTGCCAGCAGCTTTGCGGGCAGTGGCACTGAAGCTTTCTTT
CDR3: CASSFAGSGTEAFF

D: TRBD1
size: .
V: TRBV30
J: TRBJ1-2
DNA: TGTGCCTGGAGCGGCTCCGGACAGGGAAACTATGGCTACACCTTC
CDR3: CAWSGSGQGNYGYTF

D: .
size: .
V: TRBV18
J: TRBJ1-1
DNA: TGTGCCAGCTCACCACCGTCGAAGAGTAACACTGAAGCTTTCTTT
CDR3: CASSPPSKSNTEAFF

D: TRBD1
size: .
V: TRBV5-1
J: TRBJ1-2
DNA: TGCGCCAGCCGGCTATCGCCGGGACAGGGGGCAGAAGGCTACACCTTC
CDR3: CASRLSPGQGAEGYTF

D: .
size: .
V: TRBV18
J: TRBJ1-4
DNA: .
CDR3: CASSPLWQGSEKLFF

D: TRBD1
size: .
V: TRBV19
J: TRBJ2-7
DNA: TGTGCCAGTAGTATCGGACAGGGGTCGGCCGAGCAGTACTTC
CDR3: CASSIGQGSAEQYF

D: .
size: .
V: TRBV19
J: TRBJ1-5
DNA: TGTGCCAGTAGATCGACAAGCGGTCAGCCCCAGCATTTT
CDR3: CASRSTSGQPQHF

D: .
size: .
V: TRBV5-5
J: TRBJ1-2
DNA: TGTGCCAGCAGCTCGGTCGTGGCGGCCTATGGCTACACCTTC
CDR3: CASSSVVAAYGYTF

D: .
size: .
V: TRBV10-1
J: TRBJ2-1
DNA: TGCGCCAGCAGCCAGGGGGGCCTAAGCAATGAGCAGTTCTTC
CDR3: CASSQGGLSNEQFF

D: .
size: .
V: TRBV6-5
J: TRBJ2-3
DNA: TGTGCCAGCAGTTACTATCGGACAGCGAGCACAGATACGCAGTATTTT
CDR3: CASSYYRTASTDTQYF